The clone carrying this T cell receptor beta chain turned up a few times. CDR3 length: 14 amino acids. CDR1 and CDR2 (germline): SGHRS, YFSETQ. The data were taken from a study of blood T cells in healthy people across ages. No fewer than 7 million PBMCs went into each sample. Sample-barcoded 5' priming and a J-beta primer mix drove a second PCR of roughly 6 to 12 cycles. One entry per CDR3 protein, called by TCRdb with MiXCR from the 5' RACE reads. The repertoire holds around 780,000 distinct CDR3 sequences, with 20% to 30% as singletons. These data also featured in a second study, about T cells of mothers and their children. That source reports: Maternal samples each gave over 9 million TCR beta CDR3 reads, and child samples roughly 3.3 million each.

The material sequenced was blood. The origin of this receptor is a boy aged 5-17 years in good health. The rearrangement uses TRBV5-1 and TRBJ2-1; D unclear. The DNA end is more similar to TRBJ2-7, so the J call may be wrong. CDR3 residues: CASSPETTSYEQYF. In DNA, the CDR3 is TGCGCCAGCAGCCCAGAAACTACCTCCTACGAGCAGTACTTC.